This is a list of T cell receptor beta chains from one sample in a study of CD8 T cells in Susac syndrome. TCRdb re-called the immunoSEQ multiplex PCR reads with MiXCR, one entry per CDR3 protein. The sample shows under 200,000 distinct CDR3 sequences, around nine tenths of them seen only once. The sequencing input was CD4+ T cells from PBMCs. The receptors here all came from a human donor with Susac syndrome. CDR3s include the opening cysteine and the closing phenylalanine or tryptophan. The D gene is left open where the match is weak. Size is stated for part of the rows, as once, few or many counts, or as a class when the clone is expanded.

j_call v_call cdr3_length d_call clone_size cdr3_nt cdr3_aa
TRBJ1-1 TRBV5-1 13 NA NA TGCGCCAGCCAGGAAGTGATGAACACTGAAGCTTTCTTT CASQEVMNTEAFF
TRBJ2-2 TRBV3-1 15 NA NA TGTGCCAGCAGCCAGGGGCCTTGGGCCACCGGGGAGCTGTTTTTT CASSQGPWATGELFF
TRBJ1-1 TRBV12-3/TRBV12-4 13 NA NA TGTGCCAGCAGTTCCTTCACGAACACTGAAGCTTTCTTT CASSSFTNTEAFF
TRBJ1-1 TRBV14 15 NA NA TGTGCCAGCAGCCGCTCAAGGGTAATGAACACTGAAGCTTTCTTT CASSRSRVMNTEAFF
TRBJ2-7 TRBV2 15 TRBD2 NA TGTGCCAGCAGTGATGTGGCGGGGGGGGATTACGAGCAGTACTTC CASSDVAGGDYEQYF
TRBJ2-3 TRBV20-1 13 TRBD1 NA TGCAGTGGGGGACAGGGGCGCACAGATACGCAGTATTTT CSGGQGRTDTQYF
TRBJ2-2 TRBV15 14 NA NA TGTGCCACCAGCAGAGTTGATCCGGGCCGGGAGCTGTTTTTT CATSRVDPGRELFF
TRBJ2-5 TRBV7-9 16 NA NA TGTGCCAGCAGCTTGGGGTCTAGCGTATACCAAGAGACCCAGTACTTC CASSLGSSVYQETQYF
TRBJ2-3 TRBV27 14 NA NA TGTGCCAGCAGTTTACGCAGGGGCACAGATACGCAGTATTTT CASSLRRGTDTQYF
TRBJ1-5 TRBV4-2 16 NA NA TGTGCCAGCAGCCAAGATCTACCCTCCAGCAATCAGCCCCAGCATTTT CASSQDLPSSNQPQHF
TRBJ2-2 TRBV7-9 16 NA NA TGTGCCAGCAGCTTAGTTCCAGGGCTGAGTGCCGGGGAGCTGTTTTTT CASSLVPGLSAGELFF
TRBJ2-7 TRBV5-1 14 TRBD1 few TGCGCCAGCAGCACTGGGACAGGCCGCTACGAGCAGTACTTC CASSTGTGRYEQYF
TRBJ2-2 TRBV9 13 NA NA TGTGCCAGCAGCGTATATGGAACCGGGGAGCTGTTTTTT CASSVYGTGELFF
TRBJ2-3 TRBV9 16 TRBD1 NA TGTGCCAGCAGCGTAGGAGGAGGGGACAGGGGGAATACGCAGTATTTT CASSVGGGDRGNTQYF
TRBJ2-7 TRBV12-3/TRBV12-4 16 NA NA TGTGCCAGCAGTTTAACTCCGGATTTCAGCACCTACGAGCAGTACTTC CASSLTPDFSTYEQYF
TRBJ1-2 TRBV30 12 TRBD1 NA TGTGCCTGGACCGGGACAGTCTATGGCTACACCTTC CAWTGTVYGYTF
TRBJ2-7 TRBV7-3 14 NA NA TGTGCCAGCAGCCCTGCTGGTTCTGTGGGAGAGCAGTACTTC CASSPAGSVGEQYF
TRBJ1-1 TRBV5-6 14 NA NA TGTGCCAGCGGACCCTTCACGGGGAACACTGAAGCTTTCTTT CASGPFTGNTEAFF
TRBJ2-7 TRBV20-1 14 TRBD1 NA TGCAGTGCTAGGCGGACAGGCACTAGCTACGAGCAGTACTTC CSARRTGTSYEQYF
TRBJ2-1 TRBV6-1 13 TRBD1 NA TGTGCCAGCACCCTCGACAGGGACGGTGAGCAGTTCTTC CASTLDRDGEQFF
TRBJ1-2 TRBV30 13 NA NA TGTGCCTGGAAATGGGGTATTAACTATGGCTACACCTTC CAWKWGINYGYTF
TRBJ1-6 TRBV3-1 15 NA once TGTGCCAGCAGCCCAGAACAGGGTCACTATTCACCCCTCCACTTT CASSPEQGHYSPLHF
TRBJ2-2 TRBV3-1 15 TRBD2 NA TGTGCCAGCAACATAGCGGGGGGGATTACCGGGGAGCTGTTTTTT CASNIAGGITGELFF
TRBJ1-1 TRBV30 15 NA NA TGTGCCTGGAGCCGGGCAGAAGACATGAACACTGAAGCTTTCTTT CAWSRAEDMNTEAFF
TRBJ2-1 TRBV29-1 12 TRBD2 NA TGCAGCGCCTACACGGGGGGCAATGAGCAGTTCTTC CSAYTGGNEQFF
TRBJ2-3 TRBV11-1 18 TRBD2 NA TGTGCCAGCAGCTCACATAGCCGGACTAGCGGGAGCAGAGATACGCAGTATTTT CASSSHSRTSGSRDTQYF
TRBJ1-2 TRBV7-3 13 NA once TGTGCCAGCAGCTTAGGGAATAACTATGGCTACACCTTC CASSLGNNYGYTF
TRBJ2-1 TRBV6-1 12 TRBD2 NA TGTGCCAGCAGGGGGAGGGTCGATGAGCAGTTCTTC CASRGRVDEQFF
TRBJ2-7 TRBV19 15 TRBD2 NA TGTGCCAGTAGTACGGGACTAGCGGGGTCCTACGAGCAGTACTTC CASSTGLAGSYEQYF
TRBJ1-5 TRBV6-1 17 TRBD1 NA TGTGCCAGCCCATTAGCTGATGGACAGGGTTACAATCAGCCCCAGCATTTT CASPLADGQGYNQPQHF
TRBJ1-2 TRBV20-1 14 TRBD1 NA TGCAGTGCTCCTCGGACAGGGACAAACTATGGCTACACCTTC CSAPRTGTNYGYTF
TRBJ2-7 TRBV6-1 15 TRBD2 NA TGTGCCAGCTTGTCTAGCGGGAGCTACGGATACGAGCAGTACTTC CASLSSGSYGYEQYF